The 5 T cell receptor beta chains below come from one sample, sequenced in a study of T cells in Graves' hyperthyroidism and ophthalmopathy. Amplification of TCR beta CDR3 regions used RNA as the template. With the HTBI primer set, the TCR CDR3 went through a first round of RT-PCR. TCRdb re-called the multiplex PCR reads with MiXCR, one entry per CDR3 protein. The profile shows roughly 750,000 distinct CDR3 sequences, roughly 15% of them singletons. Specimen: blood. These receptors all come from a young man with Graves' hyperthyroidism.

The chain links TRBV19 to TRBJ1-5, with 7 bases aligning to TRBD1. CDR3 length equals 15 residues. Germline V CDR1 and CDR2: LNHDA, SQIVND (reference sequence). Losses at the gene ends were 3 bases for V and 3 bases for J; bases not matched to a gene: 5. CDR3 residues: CASSIGQAINQPQHF. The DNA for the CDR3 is TGTGCCAGTAGTATCGGACAGGCGATCAATCAGCCCCAGCATTTT. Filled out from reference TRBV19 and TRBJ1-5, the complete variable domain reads DGGITQSPKYLFRKEGQNVTLSCEQNLNHDAMYWYRQDPGQGLRLIYYSQIVNDFQKGDIAEGYSVSREKKESFPLTVTSAQKNPTAFYLCASSIGQAINQPQHFGDGTRLSIL.

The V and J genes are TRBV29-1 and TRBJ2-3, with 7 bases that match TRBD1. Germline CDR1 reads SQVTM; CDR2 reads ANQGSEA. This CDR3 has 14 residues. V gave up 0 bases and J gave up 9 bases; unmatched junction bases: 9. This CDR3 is CSVEETGRLKTQYF. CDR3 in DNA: TGCAGCGTTGAAGAGACAGGGCGGCTCAAGACGCAGTATTTT.

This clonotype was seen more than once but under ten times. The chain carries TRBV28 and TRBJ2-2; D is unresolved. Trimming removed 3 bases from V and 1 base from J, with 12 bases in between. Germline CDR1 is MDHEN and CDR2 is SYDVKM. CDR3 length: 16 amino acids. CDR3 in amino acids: CASSFGPERNTGELFF. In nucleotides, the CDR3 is TGTGCCAGCAGTTTCGGGCCCGAACGGAACACCGGGGAGCTGTTTTTT. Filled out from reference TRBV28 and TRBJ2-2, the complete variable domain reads DVKVTQSSRYLVKRTGEKVFLECVQDMDHENMFWYRQDPGLGLRLIYFSYDVKMKEKGDIPEGYSVSREKKERFSLILESASTNQTSMYLCASSFGPERNTGELFFGEGSRLTVL.

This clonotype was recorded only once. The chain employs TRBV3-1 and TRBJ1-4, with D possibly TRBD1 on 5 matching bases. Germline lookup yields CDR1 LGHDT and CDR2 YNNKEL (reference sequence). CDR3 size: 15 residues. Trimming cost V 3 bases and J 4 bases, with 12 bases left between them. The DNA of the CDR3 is TGTGCCAGCAGCCAGCGGCCGCAGGGTAATGAAAAACTGTTTTTT. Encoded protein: CASSQRPQGNEKLFF.

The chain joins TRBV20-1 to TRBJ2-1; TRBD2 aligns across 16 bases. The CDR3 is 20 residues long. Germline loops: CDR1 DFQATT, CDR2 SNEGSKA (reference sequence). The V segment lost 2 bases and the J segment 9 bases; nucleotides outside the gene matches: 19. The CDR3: CSARPLRGLAGGGGLVEQFF. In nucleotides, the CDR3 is TGCAGTGCTAGACCCCTTAGGGGACTAGCGGGAGGGGGAGGGTTGGTTGAGCAGTTCTTC.